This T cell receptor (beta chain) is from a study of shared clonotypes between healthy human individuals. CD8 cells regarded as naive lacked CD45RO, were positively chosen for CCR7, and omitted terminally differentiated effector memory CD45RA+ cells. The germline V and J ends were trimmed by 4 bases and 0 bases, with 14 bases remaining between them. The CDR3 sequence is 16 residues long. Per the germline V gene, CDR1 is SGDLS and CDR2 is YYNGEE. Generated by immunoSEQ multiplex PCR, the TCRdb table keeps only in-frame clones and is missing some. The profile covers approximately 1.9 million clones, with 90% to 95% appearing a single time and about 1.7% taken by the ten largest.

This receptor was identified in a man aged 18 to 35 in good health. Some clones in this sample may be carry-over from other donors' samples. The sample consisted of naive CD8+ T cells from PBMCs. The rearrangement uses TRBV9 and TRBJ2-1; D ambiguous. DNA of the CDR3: TGTGCCAGCAGCCTCGACCCAGCGAGCTCCTACAATGAGCAGTTCTTC. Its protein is CASSLDPASSYNEQFF.